The rows below give T cell receptor beta chains drawn from one sample of a study of cytomegalovirus exposure and HLA in healthy donors. Only in-frame clones appear in the TCRdb table, and some are missing; sequencing was by immunoSEQ multiplex PCR. Seen here are 130,000 to 150,000 clones, roughly 80% observed once, and the top ten hold 8.8%. Sample: PBMCs. These receptors all stem from a woman between 45 and 65 years old in good health and CMV-seropositive. The CDR3 runs from the conserved cysteine through the conserved F or W. A D gene is named only where the DNA matches it firmly. The size of a clone is reported for some rows only, either as once, few or many, or as a class for expanded clones.

TRBJ1-2 NA TRBD1 TRBV30 CAWNIQGAFGYTF TGTGCCTGGAATATACAGGGGGCGTTTGGCTACACCTTC
TRBJ1-1 NA TRBD1 TRBV5-1 CASNTGTVRRTEAFF TGCGCCAGCAATACCGGGACAGTCAGGCGGACTGAAGCTTTCTTT
TRBJ1-3 NA NA TRBV2 CASSETTPGNTIYF TGTGCCAGCAGTGAAACTACCCCTGGAAACACCATATATTTT
TRBJ2-5 NA NA TRBV30 CACIQGGETQYF TGTGCCTGTATCCAGGGTGGAGAGACCCAGTACTTC
TRBJ2-3 NA NA TRBV2 CASTIRTDTQYF TGTGCCAGCACTATACGCACAGATACGCAGTATTTT
TRBJ1-2 NA TRBD1 TRBV7-9 CASSITDRGLGYTF TGTGCCAGCAGCATCACGGACAGGGGGCTAGGCTACACCTTC
TRBJ2-2 NA NA TRBV5-1 CASSLDRNTGELFF TGCGCCAGCAGCTTAGACAGAAACACCGGGGAGCTGTTTTTT
TRBJ2-7 NA NA TRBV11-2 CASSSDRTSYEQYF TGTGCCAGCAGCTCAGACCGGACATCCTACGAGCAGTACTTC
TRBJ1-3 NA NA TRBV25-1 CASSEYYGNTIYF TGTGCCAGCAGTGAATATTATGGAAACACCATATATTTT
TRBJ1-4 NA NA TRBV10-3 CAISDSPEKLFF TGTGCCATCTCGGACAGTCCTGAAAAACTGTTTTTT
TRBJ2-1 NA NA TRBV15 CATSRGGSYNEQFF TGTGCCACCAGCAGAGGAGGGTCCTACAATGAGCAGTTCTTC
TRBJ2-5 NA TRBD1 TRBV5-6 CASSNTDRGQETQYF TGTGCCAGCAGCAATACGGACAGGGGGCAGGAGACCCAGTACTTC
TRBJ2-5 NA TRBD1 TRBV5-4 CASSLPGTGAQTQYF TGTGCCAGCAGCTTGCCCGGGACAGGGGCACAGACCCAGTACTTC
TRBJ1-2 few NA TRBV29-1 CSVLKEQGRGYTF TGCAGCGTCCTAAAGGAACAGGGACGTGGCTACACCTTC
TRBJ1-5 NA NA TRBV30 CAWSVGEGQPQHF TGTGCCTGGAGTGTAGGGGAGGGTCAGCCCCAGCATTTT
TRBJ2-3 NA TRBD2 TRBV28 CASSETSESTDTQYF TGTGCCAGCAGTGAAACTAGCGAAAGCACAGATACGCAGTATTTT
TRBJ1-4 NA TRBD1 TRBV4-1 CASSQEIQGSFNEKLFF TGCGCCAGCAGCCAGGAGATACAGGGGTCGTTTAATGAAAAACTGTTTTTT
TRBJ2-3 NA TRBD2 TRBV10-3 CAISESTQGGGVTDTQYF TGTGCCATCAGTGAGTCGACTCAAGGCGGGGGAGTCACAGATACGCAGTATTTT
TRBJ2-7 NA NA TRBV2 CAILGQYEQYF TGTGCCATCCTAGGACAGTACGAGCAGTACTTC
TRBJ2-6 NA TRBD2 TRBV7-3 CASSFHGLAAMDRSGANVLTF TGTGCCAGCAGCTTCCATGGACTAGCGGCTATGGACCGCTCTGGGGCCAACGTCCTGACTTTC
TRBJ2-5 NA TRBD1 TRBV11-2 CASSFRGSVTQYF TGTGCCAGCAGCTTCAGGGGGAGCGTGACCCAGTACTTC
TRBJ2-5 NA TRBD1 TRBV6-5 CASSFTGDSVETQYF TGTGCCAGCAGTTTTACAGGGGATTCAGTGGAGACCCAGTACTTC
TRBJ2-5 NA TRBD2 TRBV5-4 CASSPGRAKETQYF TGTGCCAGCAGCCCGGGGAGGGCAAAAGAGACCCAGTACTTC
TRBJ2-7 NA TRBD2 TRBV7-2 CASSLVVGGGTYEQYF TGTGCCAGCAGCTTAGTGGTTGGCGGGGGTACCTACGAGCAGTACTTC
TRBJ2-3 few NA TRBV2 CASRGVGLLTDTQYF TGTGCCAGCAGGGGGGTGGGACTCCTCACAGATACGCAGTATTTT
TRBJ2-6 few NA TRBV5-1 CASSVGSGANVLTF TGCGCCAGCAGCGTCGGCTCTGGGGCCAACGTCCTGACTTTC
TRBJ1-1 NA TRBD1 TRBV5-1 CASSLRQGRGNTEAFF TGCGCCAGCAGCTTGCGACAGGGGCGAGGGAACACTGAAGCTTTCTTT
TRBJ1-2 NA NA TRBV19 CASSINGYSNYGYTF TGTGCCAGTAGTATTAACGGGTACTCTAACTATGGCTACACCTTC
TRBJ2-3 NA TRBD1 TRBV13 CASSLSGQATDTQYF TGTGCCAGCAGCTTATCAGGACAGGCCACAGATACGCAGTATTTT
TRBJ2-5 NA NA TRBV11-2 CASSPEGDFGETQYF TGTGCCAGCAGCCCAGAAGGGGATTTCGGGGAGACCCAGTACTTC
TRBJ1-2 few TRBD1 TRBV7-8 CASSLWDRPSNYGYTF TGTGCCAGCAGCTTATGGGACAGGCCATCTAACTATGGCTACACCTTC
TRBJ2-7 NA TRBD1 TRBV11-2 CASSPLAGGTYEQYF TGTGCCAGCAGCCCTTTGGCAGGGGGTACCTACGAGCAGTACTTC
TRBJ2-7 NA TRBD1 TRBV25-1 CASSFTGGYEQYF TGTGCTAGCAGTTTCACAGGGGGCTACGAGCAGTACTTC
TRBJ2-7 once NA TRBV28 CASSFYRGPSSEQYF TGTGCCAGCAGTTTTTATAGGGGCCCTTCTAGCGAGCAGTACTTC
TRBJ1-5 NA TRBD1 TRBV7-8 CASSLGAGGLSKPQHF TGTGCCAGCAGCTTAGGGGCAGGGGGCTTAAGTAAGCCCCAGCATTTT
TRBJ1-5 NA TRBD1 TRBV7-9 CASREPGQGTYSNQPQHF TGTGCCAGCAGGGAACCGGGACAGGGAACATATAGCAATCAGCCCCAGCATTTT